This T cell receptor (beta chain) was profiled in a study of T-cell memory formation after mild COVID-19. The sample holds a few counts of this clonotype. No antigen is known for it. Study results and caveats: While clones contracting from day 15 to 85 were balanced between CD4 and CD8, later expanders leaned CD4+. CD4+ contracting clones were found mainly in CM and EM, and CD8+ ones in EMRA.

TCRdb ran MiXCR on the 5' RACE reads and lists one entry per CDR3 protein. The sample includes around 370,000 distinct CDR3 sequences, 21% of them seen just once. This CDR3 has 15 residues. Deletions cut 3 bases from V and 3 bases from J, with 14 bases between. Germline V gene sequence: CDR1 ENHRY, CDR2 SYGVKD. V is TRBV10-3 and J is TRBJ2-5; D is uncertain. The sample was PBMCs or a T cell subset sorted from them (not recorded which). The source of this sequence is an adult woman who had mild COVID-19 (a few samples of this study predate the infection). Cell type and time point are not known. CDR3 nucleotide sequence: TGTGCCATCAGTGATTCCCTAAGTCGGGAAGAGACCCAGTACTTC. This gives the protein CAISDSLSREETQYF.